A few counts support the clone carrying this T cell receptor beta chain. TCRdb reprocessed the 5' RACE reads via MiXCR and lists one record per CDR3 protein. The sample shows hundreds of thousands of distinct CDR3 sequences, 20% to 25% of them seen only once. This record belongs to a study of T cells after yellow fever vaccination. This clonotype was sampled from a man aged 18 to 35 who received the YFV17D yellow fever vaccine. The sequencing here drew on PBMCs, taken more than 20 days after the first yellow fever vaccination.

CDR3 protein: CASGLPGKPSYNEQFF. The CDR3 bases are TGTGCTAGTGGTTTGCCCGGGAAACCCTCCTACAATGAGCAGTTCTTC. This rearrangement joins TRBV12-5 to TRBJ2-1, with a possible D match to TRBD2 (5 bases). Trimming stripped 2 bases from V and 0 bases from J, with 11 bases between. Germline-derived CDR1 and CDR2 are LGHNT and FRNRAP. This CDR3 has 16 amino acids.